These 3 T cell receptor beta chains were sequenced from one sample in a study of blood T cell repertoires in COVID-19 (dated by TCRdb to the early 2020s). Receptors were amplified or captured by the immunoSEQ multiplex PCR assay. TCRdb re-hosts the immuneACCESS table, in-frame sequences only. Its copies lack some clones; in the studies checked, an unresolved V gene accounts for under half of them, and the cause for the rest is not known. Within this sample are about 200,000 clones, with 85% to 90% of them counted one time only. About 1.6% of the sample is held by the ten biggest clonotypes. Sequencing was done on a sample of peripheral blood. These receptors were obtained from a young man with active or convalescent COVID-19.

The chain has TRBV27 and TRBJ2-7; 7 bases agree with TRBD1. The J segment lost 6 bases and the V segment lost 5 bases, leaving 10 bases of the junction unmatched. The germline V gene has CDR1 MNHEY and CDR2 SMNVEV (reference sequence). The CDR3 loop spans 14 amino acids. CDR3 loop: CASSPIGQAGEQYF. The CDR3 DNA reads TGTGCCAGCAGTCCCATAGGACAGGCCGGCGAGCAGTACTTC.

With regard to this clone: The same CDR3 arises from other DNA sequences in this sample as well. This chain connects TRBV12-3 or TRBV12-4 to TRBJ1-2, with 7 bases aligning to TRBD1. CDR3 length: 13 amino acids. J was trimmed by 4 bases and V by 6 bases; bases with no gene match: 5. The CDR3 spells CASSGTAGYGYTF. The CDR3 DNA reads TGTGCCAGCAGCGGGACAGCAGGCTATGGCTACACCTTC.

The chain joins TRBV30 to TRBJ1-2; 8 bases are a match to TRBD1. CDR1 is GTSNPN, CDR2 SVGIG, per germline (reference sequence). V dropped 5 bases and J dropped 8; count of bases not matched to a gene: 10. This CDR3 is 13 amino acids long. The DNA of the CDR3 is TGTGCCTGGGGGCCGGGACAGGTCTGGGGCTACACCTTC. Protein: CAWGPGQVWGYTF.